This T cell receptor beta chain was recorded in a study of cytomegalovirus exposure and HLA in healthy donors. General study findings and limits: Later analysis showed TCR association rates varying by HLA locus, highest for DRB1 and lowest for HLA-C.

The CDR3 covers 14 residues. Germline V gives CDR1 KGHSH, CDR2 LQKENI. The V gene lost 8 bases and the J gene lost 5 bases, with 15 bases spanning the gap. 13 Jbeta primers and 60 Vbeta primers were used for the PCR. Data came from immunoSEQ multiplex PCR; TCRdb stores just in-frame clones and leaves some out. The repertoire holds 95,000 to 150,000 clones, with roughly 80% as singletons. This clone was picked up one time. Its antigen is not identified. The gene calls are TRBV18 and TRBJ2-2; TRBD1 might be the D (6 bases). The sequenced sample was PBMCs. This receptor was obtained from a woman in her thirties or forties in good health and CMV-seronegative. CDR3 in amino acids: CASARTDGTGELFF. The CDR3 DNA is TGTGCCAGCGCGAGGACAGACGGTACCGGGGAGCTGTTTTTT. The full variable domain, rest sourced from reference TRBV18 and TRBJ2-2, is NAGVMQNPRHLVRRRGQEARLRCSPMKGHSHVYWYRQLPEEGLKFMVYLQKENIIDESGMPKERFSAEFPKEGPSILRIQQVVRGDSAAYFCASARTDGTGELFFGEGSRLTVL.